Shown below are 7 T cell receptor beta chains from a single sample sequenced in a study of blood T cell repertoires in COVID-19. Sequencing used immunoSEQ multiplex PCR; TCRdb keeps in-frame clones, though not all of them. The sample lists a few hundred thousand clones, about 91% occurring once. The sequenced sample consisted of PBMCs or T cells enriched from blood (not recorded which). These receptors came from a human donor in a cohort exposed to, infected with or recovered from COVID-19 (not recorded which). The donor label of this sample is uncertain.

DNA of the CDR3: TGCGCCAGCAGCCAAGAGCTAGCGGGGGAAGAGACCCAGTACTTC. Translating it yields CASSQELAGEETQYF. The chain employs TRBV4-1 and TRBJ2-5; 10 bases are shared with TRBD2. The V gene end was trimmed by 0 bases and the J gene end by 3 bases; junction bases not matched to a gene: 1. Germline lookup yields CDR1 MGHRA and CDR2 YSYEKL. This CDR3 is built from 15 residues.

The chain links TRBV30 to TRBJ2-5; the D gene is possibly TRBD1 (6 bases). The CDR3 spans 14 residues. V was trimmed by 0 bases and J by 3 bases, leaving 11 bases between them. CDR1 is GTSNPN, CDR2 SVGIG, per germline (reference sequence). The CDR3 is CAWSVLGAEETQYF. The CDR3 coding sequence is TGTGCCTGGAGTGTTCTGGGGGCCGAAGAGACCCAGTACTTC.

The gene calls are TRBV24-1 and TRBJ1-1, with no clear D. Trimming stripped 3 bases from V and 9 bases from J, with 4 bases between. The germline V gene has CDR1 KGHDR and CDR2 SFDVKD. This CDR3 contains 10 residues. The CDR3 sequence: CATSDPKAFF. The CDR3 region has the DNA TGTGCCACCAGTGATCCTAAAGCTTTCTTT.

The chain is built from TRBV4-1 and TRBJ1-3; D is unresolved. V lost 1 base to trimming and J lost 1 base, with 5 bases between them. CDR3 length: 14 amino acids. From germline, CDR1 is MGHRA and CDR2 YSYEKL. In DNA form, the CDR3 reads TGCGCCAGCAGCCAAGCTCGGTCTGGAAACACCATATATTTT. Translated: CASSQARSGNTIYF.

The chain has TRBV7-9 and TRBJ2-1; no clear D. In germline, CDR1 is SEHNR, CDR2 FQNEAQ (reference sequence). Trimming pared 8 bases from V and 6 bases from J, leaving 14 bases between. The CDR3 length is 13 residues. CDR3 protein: CASESPPGNEQFF. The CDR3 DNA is TGTGCCAGCGAGTCTCCTCCCGGCAATGAGCAGTTCTTC.

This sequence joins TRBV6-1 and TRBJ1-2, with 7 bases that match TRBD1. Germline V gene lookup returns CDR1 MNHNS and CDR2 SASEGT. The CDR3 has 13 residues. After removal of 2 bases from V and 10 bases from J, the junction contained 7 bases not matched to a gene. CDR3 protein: CASSEYRTGNYTF. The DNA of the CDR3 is TGTGCCAGCAGTGAATACCGGACAGGAAACTACACCTTC.

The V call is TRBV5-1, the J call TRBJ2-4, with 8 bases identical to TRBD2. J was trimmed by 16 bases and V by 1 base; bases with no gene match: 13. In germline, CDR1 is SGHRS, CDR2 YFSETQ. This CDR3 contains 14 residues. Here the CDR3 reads CASSLWQAGAPEYF. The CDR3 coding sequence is TGCGCCAGCAGCTTGTGGCAAGCGGGGGCGCCGGAATACTTC.